The text below deals with one TCR beta chain. Its antigen target is currently unknown. Within one base of it there is no much larger clone, and no base qualities were kept. The time point label, as the study defines it: cells obtained before transplantation from donor or recipient. CD3+CD4+ and CD3+CD8+ populations were FACS-sorted from unstimulated pre-transplant donor and recipient cells taken from spleen or lymph nodes. The library was made by the immunoSEQ multiplex PCR assay. For most patients, genomic DNA was isolated using the Qiagen DNeasy Blood and Tissue Kit and was shipped frozen to Adaptive Biotechnologies for TCR sequencing. For most patients, genomic DNA was subjected to high-throughput TCR-beta CDR3 sequencing by Adaptive Biotechnologies. The published analysis was carried out like this. TCR sequencing data for approximately 19 patients were retrieved from Adaptive's ImmunoSEQ software; a few other patients were processed with MiXCR and VDJtools. To correct CD4 versus CD8 sorting errors, any sequence found in both subsets at a frequency ratio below 5:1 was removed. CDR3 nucleotide sequences shared between donor and recipient were removed because their origin could not be assigned. To count as alloreactive, a clone needed at least 2-fold expansion over unstimulated cells and a minimum CFSE-low frequency of 0.002% (template counts) or 0.001% (read counts). A clone was considered mappable if detected in the sequenced pre-transplant spleen, lymph node, or MLR CFSE-low populations of the donor or recipient. The cumulative frequency of alloreactive clones was calculated as a percentage of all sequences, weighted by copy number. In TCRdb, the immuneACCESS table is reduced to in-frame sequences with V and J assigned. These tables do not hold every clone; where another copy was compared, an unresolved V gene accounts for under half, and the others remain unexplained. Clonal size and the V and J genes are those of that table, whereas D and trimming came from the DNA. The sample table holds 55,000 to 75,000 clones, of which 84% were seen once. The ten largest clones capture around 0.37% of the sample.

V and J lose 6 bases and 4 bases, and a span of 13 bases separates them. Counted from cysteine to valine, this CDR3 has 13 amino acids. Of all the DNA, just the CDR3 is kept, 39 bases in frame from base 1. CDR1 is given as SNHLY and CDR2 as FYNNEI, both from the germline V gene. The data derive from a study of graft-versus-host responses after intestinal transplantation (TCRdb year 2021). Turning to the overall study: Multivisceral, liver-intestinal, or isolated intestinal transplants were received by the recipients. Alloreactive clones were identified by sequencing pre-transplant mixed lymphocyte reaction products and comparing these products with unstimulated pre-transplant donor and recipient T cells. After intestinal transplantation, graft-versus-host and host-versus-graft alloreactive T cell clones in the graft, circulation and bone marrow were tracked using bulk TCR-beta CDR3 sequencing. All recipients received anti-thymocyte globulin induction followed by maintenance tacrolimus and steroids for about three years. Rather than being sequenced by the commercial service, samples from a few later patients were sequenced in-house on an Illumina MiSeq and processed with MiXCR. Donor T cell macrochimerism was defined as a peak of at least 4% donor T cells among recipient peripheral blood mononuclear cells. Of the 20 to 25 intestinal transplant recipients enrolled in the cohort, one of whom was a retransplant, a few patients without pretransplant specimens were excluded.

Study-wide conclusions, independent of this receptor: Early after transplant, peak levels of circulating GvH clones were found to be associated with declines in HvG clones. In patients with donor T cell macrochimerism, the allografts had high GvH to HvG T cell clonal ratios. The conclusions were limited by the relatively low number and heterogeneity of the intestinal transplant patients. GvH clones were detected in recipient bone marrow, and some appeared earlier in ileal mucosa or blood, consistent with an intestinal mucosal origin.

The rearranged chain carries TRBV2 and TRBJ2-7, with a weak D call of TRBD1 (5 bases match). The sequenced sample was unstimulated CD4+ T cells sorted from spleen or lymph node cells, obtained before transplant. This receptor was obtained from a human donor who was the organ donor for an intestinal transplant. The encoded CDR3 is CASRRAGLYEQYV. DNA sequence: TGTGCCAGCAGACGGGCAGGGCTGTACGAGCAGTACGTC.